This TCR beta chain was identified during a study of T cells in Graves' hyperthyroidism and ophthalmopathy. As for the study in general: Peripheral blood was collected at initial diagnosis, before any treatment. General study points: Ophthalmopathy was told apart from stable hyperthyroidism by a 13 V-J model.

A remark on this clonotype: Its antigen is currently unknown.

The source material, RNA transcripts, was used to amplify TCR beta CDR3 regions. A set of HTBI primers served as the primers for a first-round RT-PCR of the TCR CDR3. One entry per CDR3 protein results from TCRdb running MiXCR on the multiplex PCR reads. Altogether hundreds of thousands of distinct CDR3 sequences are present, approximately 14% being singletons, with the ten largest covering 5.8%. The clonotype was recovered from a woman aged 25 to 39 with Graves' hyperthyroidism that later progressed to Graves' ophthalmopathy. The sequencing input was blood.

CDR3 DNA: TGTGCCAGCAGCCAAGGTTTCATTACGGACACCGGGGAGCTGTTTTTT. Translating it yields CASSQGFITDTGELFF. The chain links TRBV3-1 to TRBJ2-2; D gene uncertain. Germline V gene data show CDR1 as LGHDT and CDR2 as YNNKEL (reference sequence). This CDR3 spans 16 amino acids. V was cut by 1 base and J by 3 bases, with 12 bases left in between.